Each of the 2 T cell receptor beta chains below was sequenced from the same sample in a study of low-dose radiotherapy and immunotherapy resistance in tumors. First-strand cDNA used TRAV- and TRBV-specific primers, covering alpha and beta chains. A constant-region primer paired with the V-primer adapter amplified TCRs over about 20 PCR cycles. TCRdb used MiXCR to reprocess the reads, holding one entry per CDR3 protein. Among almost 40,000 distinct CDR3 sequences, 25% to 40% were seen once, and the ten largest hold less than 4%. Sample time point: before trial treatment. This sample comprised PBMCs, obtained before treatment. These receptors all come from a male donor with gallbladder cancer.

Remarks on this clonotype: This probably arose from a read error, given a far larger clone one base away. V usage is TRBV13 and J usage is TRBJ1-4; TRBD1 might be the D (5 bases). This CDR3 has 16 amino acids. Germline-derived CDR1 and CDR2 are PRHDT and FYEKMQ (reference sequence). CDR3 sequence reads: CATSGDDPGRNEKLFF. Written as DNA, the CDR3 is TGTGCCACCAGCGGAGATGACCCAGGGAGGAATGAAAAACTGTTTTTT.

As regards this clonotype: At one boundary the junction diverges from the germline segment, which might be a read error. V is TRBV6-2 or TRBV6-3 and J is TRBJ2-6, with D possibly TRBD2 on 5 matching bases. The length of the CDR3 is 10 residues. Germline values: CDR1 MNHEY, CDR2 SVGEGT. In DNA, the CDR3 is TGTGCCAGCTGTCCCGAGGGCCGACCTTTC. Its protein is CASCPEGRPF.